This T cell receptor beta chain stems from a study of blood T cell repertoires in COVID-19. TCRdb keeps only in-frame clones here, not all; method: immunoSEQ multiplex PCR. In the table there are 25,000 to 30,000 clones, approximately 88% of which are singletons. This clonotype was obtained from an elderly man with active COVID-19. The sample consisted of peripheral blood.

In DNA, the CDR3 is TGCGCCAGCAGCCCGGATGGAGGGAACACCATATATTTT. Translation: CASSPDGGNTIYF. The rearrangement uses TRBV5-1 and TRBJ1-3; no definite D call. Trimming removed 4 bases from V and 7 bases from J, with 12 bases in between. The germline CDR1 and CDR2 sequences are SGHRS and YFSETQ. The CDR3 consists of 13 residues.